Detailed here is one TCR beta chain. The antigen it binds to is not known. Base qualities are not at hand, and no much larger clone is one base apart. This record comes from a study of blood T cell repertoires in COVID-19 (dated by TCRdb to about 2020). With respect to the entire study: Samples from collaborators originated in the United States, Italy and Spain and spanned both the acute and convalescent phases of COVID-19. Where available, HLA class I and class II types were taken from metadata supplied by the sample provider and were not determined by assay-based typing. Subjects who had been exposed to COVID-19, were actively infected with it, or had recovered from it provided the deeply sampled blood TCRbeta repertoires that made up the dataset. A freely available public database, intended as a resource for researchers studying the immune response to SARS-CoV-2, is where the repertoires were released. A de-identified subject ID, COVID-19 status, age in years and sex were almost always included in the sample metadata. The prospective study material was composed of cDNA or gDNA derived from T cells, B-cell-depleted T cells, or PBMCs. The samples were drawn from two sources: the first 160 participants of the ongoing ImmuneRACE study, and 1,254 subjects contributed by 6 global collaborators.

TCRbeta CDR3 regions were amplified from genomic DNA using the immunoSEQ Assay, a bias-controlled multiplex PCR. In the source study's methods: Within the assay, amplification of reference gene primers was used to estimate how many nucleated cells each sample contained. To quantify the absolute abundance of each unique TCRbeta CDR3 rearrangement, sequence reads were collapsed and filtered. For each sample, productive Simpson clonality was calculated as the square root of Simpson's diversity index across productive rearrangements. This is the immuneACCESS table as TCRdb keeps it, with only in-frame sequences that have V and J called. A part of the clones is gone; compared with another copy, unresolved V genes explain less than half, and the rest is unexplained. D and trimming were read from the DNA, whereas the V and J calls and clone size are those reported in that table. Within this sample are 120,000 or so clones, with approximately 87% of them counted one time only. Of the sample, about 7.3% is held by the ten largest clones.

Each collaborating institution followed its own protocols to collect whole blood in K2EDTA tubes. For TCRbeta analysis, collaborators shipped samples as frozen whole blood, isolated PBMCs, or DNA extracted from either of those sample types. Results the study describes overall, beyond this receptor: Clinical and demographic metadata were provided uncurated, with the amount varying by source and participant.

Measured from the cysteine to the phenylalanine, the CDR3 is 11 residues long. Kept here is only the CDR3 DNA, which spans 33 bases and is read in frame from base 1. V and J lose 5 bases and 7 bases, and a span of 8 bases separates them. This clonotype was sampled from a man between 45 and 60 years old with acute or convalescent COVID-19. This chain is built from TRBV12-3 or TRBV12-4 and TRBJ1-2; the D gene is not confidently resolved. The sequenced sample consisted of peripheral blood. Read as DNA, the sequence is TGTGCCAGCAGTCGGGTACTTGGCTACACCTTC. Protein translation: CASSRVLGYTF.